Below are 18 T cell receptor beta chains sequenced from a single sample in a study of CD8 T cells in Susac syndrome (dated by TCRdb to the late 2010s). The library was prepared using the immunoSEQ multiplex PCR assay. RNA was extracted using the RNeasy kit, and roughly 0.5 to 1 ug of the RNA was reverse transcribed with random hexamers. TCRdb reworked the public reads: Q25 trimming with fastp, MiXCR clone assembly, productive beta chains retained. Each CDR3 protein gets just one entry, which takes the most common genes and DNA from the rows behind it. For this sample the table gives a few hundred thousand distinct CDR3 sequences, of which 92% were detected only once. The ten largest account for 0.06% to 0.075% of the sample. Sequencing input: CD4+ T cells from PBMCs. The source of these receptors is a human donor with multiple sclerosis.

The chain's CDR3 is CASSSDIRRAFF. CDR3 sequence (DNA): TGTGCCAGCAGCTCGGACATCAGGAGAGCTTTCTTT. The chain couples TRBV28 to TRBJ1-1; weak D call: TRBD1 (5 bases). Germline values: CDR1 MDHEN, CDR2 SYDVKM. Trimming took 6 bases from V and 10 from J, leaving 15 bases between them. This CDR3 contains 12 residues.

CDR3 protein: CASSLSSRGNTEAFF. CDR3 sequence (DNA): TGTGCCAGCAGCCTCTCAAGTCGGGGGAACACTGAAGCTTTCTTT. The V call is TRBV3-1, the J call TRBJ1-1; D ambiguous. Germline V gene lookup returns CDR1 LGHDT and CDR2 YNNKEL (reference sequence). V was trimmed by 4 bases and J by 1 base, leaving 13 bases between them. The length of the CDR3 is 15 residues.

This chain links TRBV30 with TRBJ1-2, with TRBD1 matching over 11 bases. Germline trimming cut 5 bases from V and 6 bases from J; bases unmatched to any gene: 2. The CDR3 totals 12 residues. Germline V CDR1 and CDR2: GTSNPN, SVGIG (reference sequence). CDR3 nucleotides: TGTGCCTGGGGGACAGGGGGTGATGGCTACACCTTC. Its translation is CAWGTGGDGYTF.

The rearrangement uses TRBV12-3 or TRBV12-4 and TRBJ1-5; D ambiguous. V lost 7 bases and J lost 5, with 9 bases in between. This CDR3 spans 12 amino acids. CDR3 region: CASKSGDQPQHF. Here the CDR3 DNA reads TGTGCCAGCAAGTCCGGGGATCAGCCCCAGCATTTT.

The chain employs TRBV9 and TRBJ2-2; 9 positions agree with TRBD1. CDR1 and CDR2 from the germline V gene are SGDLS and YYNGEE. This CDR3 spans 16 amino acids. The ends lost 0 bases at V and 11 bases at J; junction bases unmatched: 11. CDR3 nucleotide sequence: TGTGCCAGCAGCGTAGTGGGACAGGGATCCGCGGTAGAGCTGTTTTTT. This encodes CASSVVGQGSAVELFF.

The rearrangement links TRBV6-1 to TRBJ2-3, with D possibly TRBD1 on 7 matching bases. The germline CDR1 and CDR2 sequences are MNHNS and SASEGT. V lost 3 bases, J lost 0 bases, and 13 bases lay in between. This CDR3 comprises 16 residues. The CDR3 coding sequence is TGTGCCAGCAGTGACACAGGGGACTGGAGCACAGATACGCAGTATTTT. Protein: CASSDTGDWSTDTQYF.

V is TRBV6-5 and J is TRBJ2-3, with D unresolved. CDR3 length: 11 residues. V was trimmed by 6 bases and J by 1 base, leaving 2 bases between them. From germline, CDR1 is MNHEY and CDR2 SVGAGI. CDR3 region: CASRRTDTQYF. CDR3 DNA: TGTGCCAGCAGACGCACAGATACGCAGTATTTT.

The V and J genes are TRBV6-4 and TRBJ2-3; no clear D gene. CDR1 is MRHNA and CDR2 is SNTAGT in the germline V gene. V lost 6 bases and J lost 2, with 12 bases in between. This CDR3 has 14 residues. The DNA for the CDR3 is TGTGCCAGCAGCCAAAGCGTGGCCACAGATACGCAGTATTTT. Translating it yields CASSQSVATDTQYF.

This clonotype has just one count. The genes are TRBV19 and TRBJ2-6, with TRBD2 as a possible D gene (7 bases). The CDR3 runs 17 residues. Germline V gives CDR1 LNHDA, CDR2 SQIVND (reference sequence). With 7 bases removed from V and 1 base from J, the gap between germline ends came to 17 bases. CDR3 residues: CASKTLKGGSGANVLTF. CDR3 DNA sequence: TGTGCCAGTAAAACTCTCAAGGGGGGGTCTGGGGCCAACGTCCTGACTTTC. The entire variable domain, with the rest obtained from reference TRBV19 and TRBJ2-6, is as follows: DGGITQSPKYLFRKEGQNVTLSCEQNLNHDAMYWYRQDPGQGLRLIYYSQIVNDFQKGDIAEGYSVSREKKESFPLTVTSAQKNPTAFYLCASKTLKGGSGANVLTFGAGSRLTVL.

The chain carries TRBV4-1 and TRBJ1-6, with a possible D match to TRBD1 (6 bases). With 3 bases removed from V and 11 bases from J, the gap between germline ends came to 17 bases. Per the germline V gene, CDR1 is MGHRA and CDR2 is YSYEKL. The CDR3 consists of 15 residues. This CDR3 is CASSQAGANLPPLHF. For the CDR3, the DNA is TGCGCCAGCAGCCAGGCAGGGGCGAACCTACCACCCCTCCACTTT.

The J gene is TRBJ2-5, the V gene TRBV5-4; 12 bases are a match to TRBD2. V shed 4 bases and J 4 bases; nucleotides not matched to a gene: 8. The CDR3 runs 16 residues. Germline lookup yields CDR1 SGHNT and CDR2 YYREEE (reference sequence). Here the CDR3 reads CASSPRLAGAVETQYF. The CDR3 DNA is TGTGCCAGCAGCCCCCGACTAGCGGGGGCGGTAGAGACCCAGTACTTC.

This chain connects TRBV12-3 or TRBV12-4 to TRBJ1-2, with D tentatively TRBD1 (6 bases). V was shortened by 4 bases and J by 6 bases, with 9 bases between the two germline ends. The CDR3 loop spans 12 amino acids. The CDR3 loop is CASSSRTDGYTF. In DNA, the CDR3 is TGTGCCAGCAGTTCTCGGACAGATGGCTACACCTTC.

V usage is TRBV14 and J usage is TRBJ2-5; TRBD2 aligns across 10 bases. Trimming took 1 base from V and 5 from J; bases not matched to a gene: 13. The germline CDR1 and CDR2 sequences are SGHDN and FVKESK. The CDR3 is made up of 18 amino acids. The CDR3 nucleotides are TGTGCCAGCAGCCAAGGGATAGCGGGAGGCCCTTCCCGGGAGACCCAGTACTTC. Encoded protein: CASSQGIAGGPSRETQYF.

This chain connects TRBV12-3 or TRBV12-4 to TRBJ1-2; D remains unclear. The CDR3 consists of 13 residues. The V and J ends lost 2 bases and 5 bases respectively, with 9 bases between them. CDR3 sequence: CASSLQRGYGYTF. The CDR3 DNA reads as TGTGCCAGCAGTTTACAGCGAGGGTATGGCTACACCTTC.

The rearrangement joins TRBV7-2 to TRBJ2-1; perhaps D is TRBD1 or TRBD2 (6 bases each). The CDR3 consists of 15 residues. Trimming stripped 5 bases from V and 8 bases from J, with 19 bases between. Germline V gene sequence: CDR1 SGHTA, CDR2 FQGNSA. CDR3 sequence reads: CASSLSGGGIDEQFF. The CDR3, as DNA: TGTGCCAGCAGCCTTAGCGGAGGGGGTATCGATGAGCAGTTCTTC.

CDR3 residues: CASELTGQGYTF. For the CDR3, the DNA is TGTGCCAGCGAACTGACAGGGCAAGGCTACACCTTC. The chain links TRBV12-3 or TRBV12-4 to TRBJ1-2; 7 nucleotides agree with TRBD1. The CDR3 runs to 12 residues. V trimming: 8 bases; J trimming: 8 bases; junction bases outside the gene matches: 8.

The V call is TRBV20-1, the J call TRBJ1-2; tentative D call: TRBD1 (5 bases). The CDR3 totals 13 residues. Between the trimmed V and J ends, which lost 1 base and 6 bases, there was a span of 12 bases. The germline gives CDR1 DFQATT, CDR2 SNEGSKA (reference sequence). This CDR3 is CSARGKRGDGYTF. The CDR3 region has the DNA TGCAGTGCTAGAGGCAAGAGGGGCGATGGCTACACCTTC.

The J gene is TRBJ1-2, the V gene TRBV4-2, with TRBD1 as a possible D gene (6 bases). Germline values: CDR1 LGHNA, CDR2 YNFKEQ. The CDR3 length is 18 residues. Trimming took 0 bases from V and 2 from J, leaving 19 bases between them. CDR3 sequence reads: CASSQDGRGGIGNYGYTF. The DNA of the CDR3 is TGTGCCAGCAGCCAAGATGGCAGGGGTGGAATCGGAAACTATGGCTACACCTTC.